This T cell receptor (beta chain) was recovered during a study of blood T cell repertoires in COVID-19. This CDR3 spans 13 amino acids. From germline, CDR1 is MNHNS and CDR2 SASEGT. V lost 1 base and J lost 9, with 10 bases in between. Clones were read by immunoSEQ multiplex PCR, and TCRdb kept only the in-frame ones, dropping some. The data show a few hundred thousand clones, more than 75% seen once. Symptom resolution, clearance, or two negative PCRs marked the recovered donors of Cohort 3. This clonotype was sampled from a man under 40 who had recovered from COVID-19. Source material: PBMCs or T cells enriched from blood (not recorded which). The V call is TRBV6-1, the J call TRBJ2-1; D remains unclear. Here the CDR3 reads CASSEVFHGEQFF. CDR3 DNA sequence: TGTGCCAGCAGTGAAGTGTTCCACGGTGAGCAGTTCTTC.